These 20 T cell receptor beta chains were all obtained from the same sample, sequenced in a study of type 1 and type 2 diabetes patients listed by TCRdb under 2016. Sequencing was carried out with an Illumina MiSeq. Genomic DNA from sorted T cell subsets served as template for TCRbeta CDR3 amplification. The TCRbeta CDR3 region was amplified by multiplex PCR using 30 forward and 13 reverse primers. TCRdb redid the processing of the public reads, applying fastp at Q25 and MiXCR, and retained in-frame beta chains. When rows share a CDR3 protein, they turn into one entry using the most common DNA and genes. The sample table holds fewer than 350,000 distinct CDR3 sequences, of which more than 45% were seen once. Approximately 14% of the sample lies in the top ten. The sequencing sample was made of peripheral blood mononuclear cells (PBMCs). Receptors were obtained from a young man with type 2 diabetes.

The sample holds a few counts of this clonotype. The chain couples TRBV7-3 to TRBJ2-3; 14 nucleotides line up with TRBD2. The CDR3 runs 18 residues. Germline V gives CDR1 SGHTA, CDR2 FQGTGA. Germline trimming cut 2 bases from V and 5 bases from J; bases unmatched to any gene: 9. The CDR3 region is CASSLSGLAGGRRDTQYF. The DNA of the CDR3 is TGTGCCAGCAGCTTATCTGGACTAGCGGGGGGCCGGAGAGATACGCAGTATTTT.

This sequence joins TRBV6-5 and TRBJ2-6; a possible D gene is TRBD2 (6 bases). This CDR3 contains 16 residues. CDR1 MNHEY and CDR2 SVGAGI come from the germline V gene. V gave up 6 bases and J gave up 0 bases, with 12 bases separating them. Here the CDR3 reads CASSLAFLSGANVLTF. CDR3 coding DNA: TGTGCCAGCAGCCTAGCGTTTCTCTCTGGGGCCAACGTCCTGACTTTC.

This clonotype has only a few counts. The genes are TRBV2 and TRBJ1-6, with a tentative D call TRBD1 (6 bases). V gave up 5 bases and J gave up 6 bases, with 11 bases separating them. The CDR3 covers 14 residues. From germline, CDR1 is SNHLY and CDR2 FYNNEI. For the CDR3, the DNA is TGTGCCAGCAGTCGGACAGCGAGTAATTCACCCCTCCACTTT. This codes for CASSRTASNSPLHF.

The chain combines TRBV19 with TRBJ1-5, with TRBD1 as a possible D gene (5 bases). Trimming cost V 5 bases and J 6 bases, with 11 bases left between them. There are 13 residues in the CDR3. Germline loops: CDR1 LNHDA, CDR2 SQIVND (reference sequence). The CDR3, as DNA: TGTGCCAGTAGTTCGGCAAGGGGTCAGCCCCAGCATTTT. This gives the protein CASSSARGQPQHF. The variable domain in full, with the rest retrieved from reference TRBV19 and TRBJ1-5, is DGGITQSPKYLFRKEGQNVTLSCEQNLNHDAMYWYRQDPGQGLRLIYYSQIVNDFQKGDIAEGYSVSREKKESFPLTVTSAQKNPTAFYLCASSSARGQPQHFGDGTRLSIL.

The gene calls are TRBV14 and TRBJ2-3; no definite D call. Germline V CDR1 and CDR2: SGHDN, FVKESK. V dropped 6 bases and J dropped 2 bases, with 21 bases sitting between them. The CDR3 runs to 17 residues. The CDR3 loop reads CASSVGSGITNTDTQYF. CDR3 bases: TGTGCCAGCAGTGTGGGGTCGGGCATAACAAACACAGATACGCAGTATTTT.

V and J are TRBV7-2 and TRBJ2-7, with 8 positions matching TRBD2. The ends lost 4 bases at V and 1 base at J; junction bases unmatched: 6. This CDR3 contains 15 residues. In germline, CDR1 is SGHTA, CDR2 FQGNSA. The CDR3 sequence is CASSSPSGPSYEQYF. CDR3 sequence (DNA): TGTGCCAGCAGCTCCCCTAGCGGGCCTTCCTACGAGCAGTACTTC.

This clonotype was found a few times. V and J are TRBV5-1 and TRBJ2-7; the match to TRBD1 covers 9 bases. The CDR3 is 15 amino acids. Per germline, CDR1 SGHRS and CDR2 YFSETQ. Germline trimming cut 0 bases from V and 1 base from J; bases unmatched to any gene: 2. Here the CDR3 DNA reads TGCGCCAGCAGCTTGGCCGGGACAGGGTCCTACGAGCAGTACTTC. Translating it yields CASSLAGTGSYEQYF.

This clonotype came up a few times. The chain links TRBV25-1 to TRBJ1-2; D remains unclear. The length of the CDR3 is 14 residues. CDR1 is MGHDK, CDR2 SYGVNS, per germline. V dropped 2 bases and J dropped 4 bases, with 11 bases sitting between them. The CDR3 DNA follows: TGTGCCAGCAGTGAACCCGAACAGATCTATGGCTACACCTTC. Translation gives CASSEPEQIYGYTF.

At least ten counts were recorded for this clonotype. The rearrangement joins TRBV2 to TRBJ2-2; 8 bases align to TRBD1. The germline gives CDR1 SNHLY, CDR2 FYNNEI. This CDR3 contains 14 residues. V shed 6 bases and J 2 bases; nucleotides not matched to a gene: 2. This CDR3 reads CASSGQGNTGELFF. CDR3 in DNA: TGTGCCAGCAGCGGACAGGGTAACACCGGGGAGCTGTTTTTT.

The chain employs TRBV19 and TRBJ1-4, with 9 bases that match TRBD1. V was pared by 7 bases and J by 11 bases, with 20 bases of the junction left unmatched. Germline values: CDR1 LNHDA, CDR2 SQIVND (reference sequence). The length of the CDR3 is 17 residues. The DNA for the CDR3 is TGTGCCAGTAAGCCGACAGGGGGATCGTTGGCAGACGGGAAACTGTTTTTT. Residues: CASKPTGGSLADGKLFF.

The chain uses TRBV7-4 and TRBJ2-3; TRBD1 agrees at 9 bases. With 5 bases clipped from V and 0 bases from J, the junction kept 3 bases outside the gene matches. Germline assignment: CDR1 SGHVT and CDR2 SQSDAQ. The CDR3 loop spans 15 amino acids. The CDR3 loop is CASSVGTGSTDTQYF. The CDR3 DNA sequence: TGTGCCAGCAGCGTAGGGACAGGGAGCACAGATACGCAGTATTTT.

The V and J genes are TRBV28 and TRBJ1-4; weak D call: TRBD1 (5 bases). Trimming took off 6 bases at V and 6 bases at J, with 17 bases between the two ends. This CDR3 region has 15 residues. CDR1 is MDHEN and CDR2 is SYDVKM in the germline V gene. DNA for the CDR3: TGTGCCAGCAGATCCGCCGGGACGGATGATGAAAAACTGTTTTTT. Protein: CASRSAGTDDEKLFF.

In this sample, this clonotype turned up a few times. This rearrangement joins TRBV12-3 or TRBV12-4 to TRBJ1-2; 7 positions match TRBD1. Losses at the gene ends were 2 bases for V and 10 bases for J; bases not matched to a gene: 10. This CDR3 has 14 residues. The chain's CDR3 is CASSLKPTGVYYTF. CDR3 sequence (DNA): TGTGCCAGCAGTTTAAAGCCTACAGGGGTGTACTACACCTTC.

The gene calls are TRBV7-9 and TRBJ1-4; 12 positions agree with TRBD1. J gave up 8 bases and V 6 bases, and 16 bases lay outside the gene matches. CDR3 length: 18 amino acids. The V gene's germline CDR1 is SEHNR and CDR2 FQNEAQ (reference sequence). CDR3 DNA: TGTGCCAGCAGTACATCCGGGACAGGGGGCGGTCGGCAGGAAAAACTGTTTTTT. Protein: CASSTSGTGGGRQEKLFF.

This clonotype was counted at least ten times. V usage is TRBV14 and J usage is TRBJ1-4; D gene unclear. CDR1 is SGHDN and CDR2 is FVKESK in the germline V gene. The CDR3 contains 14 residues. V lost 1 base, J lost 4 bases, and 7 bases lay in between. In nucleotides, the CDR3 is TGTGCCAGCAGCCAAGTACAGCTTAATGAAAAACTGTTTTTT. Translated: CASSQVQLNEKLFF. Supplemented by reference TRBV14 and TRBJ1-4, the full variable domain reads EAGVTQFPSHSVIEKGQTVTLRCDPISGHDNLYWYRRVMGKEIKFLLHFVKESKQDESGMPNNRFLAERTGGTYSTLKVQPAELEDSGVYFCASSQVQLNEKLFFGSGTQLSVL.

The chain couples TRBV29-1 to TRBJ2-7; a possible D gene is TRBD1 (6 bases). Deletions cut 4 bases from V and 3 bases from J, with 13 bases between. Germline CDR1 reads SQVTM; CDR2 reads ANQGSEA. This CDR3 has 13 amino acids. The CDR3 DNA sequence: TGCAGCGTTGCACCGGACAGATACTACGAGCAGTACTTC. It encodes CSVAPDRYYEQYF.

This clonotype was counted a few times. The chain is built from TRBV9 and TRBJ2-1; the match to TRBD1 covers 9 bases. V gave up 3 bases and J gave up 10 bases; unmatched junction bases: 5. Germline V gene lookup returns CDR1 SGDLS and CDR2 YYNGEE. CDR3 length: 13 residues. The DNA for the CDR3 is TGTGCCAGCAGCGGAACAGGGGGCGGAGAGCAGTTCTTC. This gives the protein CASSGTGGGEQFF. The full variable domain, completed using reference TRBV9 and TRBJ2-1, is DSGVTQTPKHLITATGQRVTLRCSPRSGDLSVYWYQQSLDQGLQFLIQYYNGEERAKGNILERFSAQQFPDLHSELNLSSLELGDSALYFCASSGTGGGEQFFGPGTRLTVL.

J is TRBJ2-5 and V is TRBV7-2; TRBD2 agrees at 8 bases. This CDR3 is 15 amino acids long. CDR1 is SGHTA and CDR2 is FQGNSA in the germline V gene. Losses at the gene ends were 8 bases for V and 3 bases for J; bases not matched to a gene: 11. The CDR3 nucleotides are TGTGCCAGCGGCTCCGGACCGGGAGGGGAAGAGACCCAGTACTTC. Its protein is CASGSGPGGEETQYF.

The chain joins TRBV7-3 to TRBJ2-7; D is perhaps TRBD1 or TRBD2 (5 bases each). CDR3 length: 14 amino acids. V lost 2 bases to trimming and J lost 2 bases, with 10 bases between them. From germline, CDR1 is SGHTA and CDR2 FQGTGA. The CDR3 DNA sequence: TGTGCCAGCAGCTTATATGAGGGGCCCTACGAGCAGTACTTC. Translation gives CASSLYEGPYEQYF.

The chain has TRBV19 and TRBJ1-2, with 11 bases lining up with TRBD1. Germline assignment: CDR1 LNHDA and CDR2 SQIVND (reference sequence). J gave up 2 bases and V 7 bases, and 15 bases lay outside the gene matches. This CDR3 is 18 amino acids long. The CDR3 sequence is CASTLGQGARKLNYGYTF. CDR3 coding DNA: TGTGCCAGTACCCTTGGACAGGGGGCGAGAAAACTCAACTATGGCTACACCTTC.